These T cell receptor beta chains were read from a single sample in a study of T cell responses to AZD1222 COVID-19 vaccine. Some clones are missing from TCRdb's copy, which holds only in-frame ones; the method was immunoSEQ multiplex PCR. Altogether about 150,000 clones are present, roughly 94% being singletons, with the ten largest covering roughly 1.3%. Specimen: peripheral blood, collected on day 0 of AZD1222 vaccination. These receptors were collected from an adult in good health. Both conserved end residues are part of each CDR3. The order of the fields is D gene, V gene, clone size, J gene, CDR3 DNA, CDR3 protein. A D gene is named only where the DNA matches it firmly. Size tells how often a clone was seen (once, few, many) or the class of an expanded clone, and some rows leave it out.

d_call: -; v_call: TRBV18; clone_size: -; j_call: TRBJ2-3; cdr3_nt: TGTGCCAGCTCAGACCAGTCTAGCACAGATACGCAGTATTTT; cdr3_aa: CASSDQSSTDTQYF
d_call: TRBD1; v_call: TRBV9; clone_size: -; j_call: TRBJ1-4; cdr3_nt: TGTGCCAGCAGCGTGGGGGACAGCTCAAATGAAAAACTGTTTTTT; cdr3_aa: CASSVGDSSNEKLFF
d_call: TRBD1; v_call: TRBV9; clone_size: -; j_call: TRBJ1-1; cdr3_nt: TGTGCCAGCAGCGAACCTCGACAGGGAGGGGACACTGAAGCTTTCTTT; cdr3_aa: CASSEPRQGGDTEAFF
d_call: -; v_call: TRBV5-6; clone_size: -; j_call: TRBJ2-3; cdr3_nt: TGTGCCAGCAGTGGAGGCGGTACTAGCACAGATACGCAGTATTTT; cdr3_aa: CASSGGGTSTDTQYF
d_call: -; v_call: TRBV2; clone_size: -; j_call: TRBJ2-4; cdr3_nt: TGTGCCAGCAGTGCCCCTAGCCAAAACATTCAGTACTTC; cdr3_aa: CASSAPSQNIQYF
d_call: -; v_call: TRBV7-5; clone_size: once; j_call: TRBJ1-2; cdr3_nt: TGTGTCAGAAGCCCCACAGGGGCTATGGGCCCCAACTATGGCTACACCTTC; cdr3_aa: CVRSPTGAMGPNYGYTF
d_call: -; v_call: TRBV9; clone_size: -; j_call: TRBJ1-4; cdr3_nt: TGTGCCAGCAGCGTAGCTGCGGGAAGTACTAATGAAAAACTGTTTTTT; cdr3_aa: CASSVAAGSTNEKLFF
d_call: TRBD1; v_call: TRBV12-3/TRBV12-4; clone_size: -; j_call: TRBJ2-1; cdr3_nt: TGTGCCAGCACGGGACAGGGGGGCAATGAGCAGTTCTTC; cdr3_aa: CASTGQGGNEQFF
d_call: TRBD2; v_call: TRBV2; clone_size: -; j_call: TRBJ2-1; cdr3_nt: TGTGCCAGCAGCCTACGGGGGGGCCTTACAGGGAAGCAGTTCTTC; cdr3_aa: CASSLRGGLTGKQFF
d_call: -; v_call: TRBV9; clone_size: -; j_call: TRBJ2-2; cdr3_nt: TGTGCCAGCAGCGCCTTTATCGCCCCGGCGAACACCGGGGAGCTGTTTTTT; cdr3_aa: CASSAFIAPANTGELFF